Each of the 4 T cell receptor beta chains below was sequenced from the same sample in a study of T-cell reconstitution after alpha-beta-depleted transplantation in children. The TCRbeta library was prepared with unique molecular identifiers. A single record per CDR3 protein comes from TCRdb applying MiXCR to the PCR reads. In the table there are a few hundred thousand distinct CDR3 sequences, roughly 15% of which are singletons. The specimen comprised PBMCs, mostly from graft donor cells, sampled 360 days after TCRalphabeta/CD19-depleted stem cell transplant. The receptors here all came from a boy in the first two years of life who had a stem cell transplant for Wiskott-Aldrich syndrome, so the T cells may come from the graft donor.

This rearrangement joins TRBV4-2 to TRBJ1-5; D call uncertain. The CDR3 extends over 15 amino acids. V was shortened by 0 bases and J by 0 bases, with 6 bases between the two germline ends. Germline V gene data show CDR1 as LGHNA and CDR2 as YNFKEQ. CDR3 nucleotides: TGTGCCAGCAGCCAAGAAAGCGGTAGCAATCAGCCCCAGCATTTT. The encoded protein is CASSQESGSNQPQHF.

This chain joins TRBV6-2 or TRBV6-3 and TRBJ2-6; D gene unclear. The length of the CDR3 is 16 residues. CDR1 and CDR2 from the germline V gene are MNHEY and SVGEGT. Trimming removed 10 bases at V and 2 bases at J, with 18 bases between. The DNA for the CDR3 is TGTGCCATCGCCCTTGCGAGGCCGGCTGGGGCCAACGTCCTGACTTTC. Residues: CAIALARPAGANVLTF.

The rearrangement links TRBV11-2 to TRBJ2-5; D might be TRBD1 or TRBD2, each matching 5 bases. The CDR3 runs 12 residues. Trimming removed 1 base from V and 13 bases from J, with 13 bases in between. From germline, CDR1 is SGHAT and CDR2 FQNNGV. CDR3 DNA sequence: TGTGCCAGCAGCTTAGTTCCGGGGCCTGGGTACTTC. Encoded protein: CASSLVPGPGYF.

This clonotype was counted a few times. This chain links TRBV5-1 with TRBJ2-3; D is undetermined. V dropped 1 base and J dropped 5 bases, with 11 bases sitting between them. Looked up from germline, CDR1 is SGHRS and CDR2 is YFSETQ. This CDR3 is built from 14 residues. The CDR3 bases are TGCGCCAGCAGCTTGTGGACCTCGGGAGATACGCAGTATTTT. It specifies CASSLWTSGDTQYF.